This record covers a single TCR beta chain. Antigen specificity is unknown. Repertoires were generated with immunoSEQ multiplex PCR, while TCRdb's copy carries only in-frame clones and drops some. The sample records 130,000 or so clones, roughly 94% being singletons. This record belongs to a study of T cell responses to AZD1222 COVID-19 vaccine. Trimming cost V 6 bases and J 6 bases; bases outside gene matches: 8. From germline, CDR1 is MNHEY and CDR2 SVGAGI. This CDR3 is built from 14 residues. Study-level results: Only a handful of AZD1222 recipients were seropositive at baseline. Spike-specific TCR depth and breadth grew after two AZD1222 doses.

The sequences come from peripheral blood, collected on day 0 of AZD1222 vaccination. The chain carries TRBV6-5 and TRBJ1-2, with 9 bases aligning to TRBD1. This clonotype originated in an adult in good health. The CDR3 here is CASRPQQGAHGYTF. The CDR3 DNA sequence: TGTGCCAGCAGACCCCAACAGGGGGCGCATGGCTACACCTTC.